This record covers a single TCR beta chain. Cohorts were determined from participant-reported clinical history. The data are from a study of blood T cell repertoires in COVID-19. The assay was immunoSEQ multiplex PCR, and TCRdb's table has in-frame clones only and misses some. The repertoire includes around 180,000 clones, 89% of them detected once, and approximately 2.3% sits in the top ten. Germline assignment: CDR1 LNHDA and CDR2 SQIVND (reference sequence). The CDR3 length is 15 residues. Trimming removed 1 base at V and 1 base at J, with 10 bases between. This TCR derives from a woman aged 40 to 55 with acute COVID-19. The specimen sequenced was PBMCs or T cells enriched from blood (not recorded which). The V gene is TRBV19, the J gene TRBJ1-1; D ambiguous. CDR3 sequence: CASSIGRRKNTEAFF. The CDR3 region has the DNA TGTGCCAGTAGTATAGGGAGACGCAAGAACACTGAAGCTTTCTTT.